This T cell receptor beta chain was retrieved from a study of blood T cell repertoires in COVID-19. The germline CDR1 and CDR2 sequences are MGHDK and SYGVNS. The CDR3 totals 17 residues. V lost 3 bases to trimming and J lost 4 bases; unmatched junction nucleotides: 14. How the authors handled the data: Quantification of nucleated cells was approximated via reference gene primer amplification. TCRdb's table, derived via immunoSEQ multiplex PCR, lists solely in-frame clones and lacks some. V and J calls and clone size are as listed in that table; D and trimming were resolved from the DNA. The sample lists 200,000 or so clones; 84% were seen once.

The sequence came from a woman aged 70-85 years with active or convalescent COVID-19. The rearrangement uses TRBV25-1 and TRBJ2-7; 8 bases are a match to TRBD2. Input material: peripheral blood. The CDR3 sequence: CASSDTHGGGRRYEQYF. The CDR3 coding sequence is TGTGCCAGCAGTGATACCCACGGCGGGGGGCGACGGTACGAGCAGTACTTC.